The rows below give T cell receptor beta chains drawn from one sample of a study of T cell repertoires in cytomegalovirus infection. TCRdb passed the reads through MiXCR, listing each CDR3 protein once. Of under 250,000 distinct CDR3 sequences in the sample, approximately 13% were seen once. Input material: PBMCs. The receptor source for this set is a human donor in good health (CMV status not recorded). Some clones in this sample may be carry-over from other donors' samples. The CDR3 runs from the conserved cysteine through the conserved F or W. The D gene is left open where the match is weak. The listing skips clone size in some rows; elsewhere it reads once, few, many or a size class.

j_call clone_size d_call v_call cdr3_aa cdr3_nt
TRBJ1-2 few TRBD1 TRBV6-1 CASSDGTGVGYGYTF TGTGCCAGCAGTGACGGGACAGGGGTCGGATATGGCTACACCTTC
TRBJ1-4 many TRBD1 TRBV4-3 CASSQDRAGGNEKLFF TGCGCCAGCAGCCAAGATAGGGCAGGGGGCAATGAAAAACTGTTTTTT
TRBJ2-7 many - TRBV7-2 CASQRSRGVNEQYF TGTGCCAGCCAGCGGTCGAGGGGTGTCAACGAGCAGTACTTC
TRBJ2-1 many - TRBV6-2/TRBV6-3 CASSRGWDEQFF TGTGCCAGCAGTAGGGGTTGGGATGAGCAGTTCTTC
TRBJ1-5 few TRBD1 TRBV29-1 CSVPGQGSNQPQHF TGCAGCGTCCCGGGACAGGGATCTAATCAGCCCCAGCATTTT
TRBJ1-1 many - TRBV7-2 CASSSGSEAFF TGTGCCAGCAGCTCAGGGTCTGAAGCTTTCTTT
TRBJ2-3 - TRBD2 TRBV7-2 CASSQSGASTDTQYF TGTGCCAGCAGCCAAAGCGGGGCGAGCACAGATACGCAGTATTTT
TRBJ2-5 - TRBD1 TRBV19 CASSIRDRYQETQYF TGTGCCAGTAGTATCCGGGACAGGTACCAAGAGACCCAGTACTTC
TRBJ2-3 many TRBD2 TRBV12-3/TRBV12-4 CASSFRSSGSPDTQYF TGTGCCAGCAGTTTTCGGTCTAGCGGGAGCCCAGATACGCAGTATTTT
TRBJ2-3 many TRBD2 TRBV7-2 CASSLAGASGGPSTDTQYF TGTGCCAGCAGCTTAGCGGGGGCTAGCGGGGGCCCTAGCACAGATACGCAGTATTTT
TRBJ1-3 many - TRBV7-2 CASSLATDGNTIYF TGTGCCAGCAGCTTAGCGACAGACGGAAACACCATATATTTT
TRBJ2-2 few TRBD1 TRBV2 CASSETGEDTGELFF TGTGCCAGCAGTGAAACAGGGGAAGACACCGGGGAGCTGTTTTTT
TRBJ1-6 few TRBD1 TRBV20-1 CSALPPHRDRYNSPLHF TGCAGTGCTCTTCCCCCTCACCGGGACAGGTATAATTCACCCCTCCACTTT
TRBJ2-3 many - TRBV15 CATSRDFSRGVTQYF TGTGCCACCAGCAGAGATTTTTCCAGGGGTGTTACGCAGTATTTT
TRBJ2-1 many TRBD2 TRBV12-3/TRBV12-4 CASSSQAGGLDEQFF TGTGCCAGCAGTTCGCAAGCGGGAGGGCTGGATGAGCAGTTCTTC
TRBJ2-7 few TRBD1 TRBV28 CASRDTGVNYEQYF TGTGCCAGCAGAGATACAGGGGTCAACTACGAGCAGTACTTC
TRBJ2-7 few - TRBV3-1 CASSREGATYEQYF TGTGCCAGCAGCCGGGAGGGGGCCACCTACGAGCAGTACTTC
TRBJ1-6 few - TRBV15 CATSRAGIYNSPLHF TGTGCCACCAGCAGAGCGGGAATTTATAATTCACCCCTCCACTTT
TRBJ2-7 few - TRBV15 CATSRDISAQAYEQYF TGTGCCACCAGCAGAGATATCTCGGCCCAGGCCTACGAGCAGTACTTC
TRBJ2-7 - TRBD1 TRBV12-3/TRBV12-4 CASSLTLDRGLRGEQYF TGTGCCAGCAGTTTAACCCTAGACAGGGGGCTAAGGGGCGAGCAGTACTTC
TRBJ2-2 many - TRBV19 CASSIESGVVGELFF TGTGCCAGTAGTATAGAGTCAGGGGTAGTCGGGGAGCTGTTTTTT
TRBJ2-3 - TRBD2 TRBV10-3 CAIGTSGRSDTQYF TGTGCCATCGGGACTAGCGGGAGGTCGGATACGCAGTATTTT